This TCR beta chain was profiled in a study of T cells in Graves' hyperthyroidism and ophthalmopathy. Study-level findings and limits: Most thyroid clonotypes expanded above 0.001 appeared in blood too. Ophthalmopathy, as predicted by the model, came a median approximately 6.5 months after the prediction.

Ophthalmopathy cases met thresholds of Clinical Activity Score at least 3, NOSPECS grade at least 4 and duration under 3 months. Amplified TCR beta CDR3 regions derived from RNA transcripts. First-round RT-PCR targeting the TCR CDR3 was performed with the HTBI primer set. In TCRdb, the multiplex PCR reads were re-called with MiXCR into one record per CDR3 protein. The sample holds about 610,000 distinct CDR3 sequences; around 15% are singletons and the top ten take 3% to 4%. This clonotype was detected ten times or more. The antigen remains undetermined. Sequenced: blood. This TCR came from a woman aged 40 to 50 with Graves' ophthalmopathy.

CDR3 in amino acids: CASSPSTQGSTEAFF. The CDR3 DNA reads TGTGCCAGCAGCCCCTCCACTCAGGGGTCCACTGAAGCTTTCTTT. The chain has TRBV16 and TRBJ1-1; D is perhaps TRBD1 (6 bases). Germline V gene lookup returns CDR1 KGHSY and CDR2 FQNENV. The CDR3 is 15 residues long. Trimming left V 4 bases short and J 4 bases short, with 16 bases between.